These 30 T cell receptor beta chains originate from one sample sequenced in a study of blood T cell repertoires in COVID-19. Clones were sequenced by immunoSEQ multiplex PCR, and TCRdb holds only the in-frame ones, with some missing. The sample lists approximately 79,000 clones; around 84% were seen once. Sequenced: peripheral blood. The receptors were gathered from a woman in her fifties or sixties with acute or convalescent COVID-19.

This rearrangement joins TRBV7-3 to TRBJ1-1; D is perhaps TRBD1 (5 bases). This CDR3 has 16 amino acids. The V and J ends lost 5 bases and 2 bases respectively, with 18 bases between them. Germline CDR1 reads SGHTA; CDR2 reads FQGTGA. The CDR3 is CASSPQQGLGNTEAFF. DNA for the CDR3: TGTGCCAGCAGCCCACAGCAGGGTTTGGGTAACACTGAAGCTTTCTTT.

The chain combines TRBV30 with TRBJ2-7; 7 bases are shared with TRBD1. V dropped 2 bases and J dropped 3; count of bases not matched to a gene: 4. CDR3 size: 13 residues. Germline-derived CDR1 and CDR2 are GTSNPN and SVGIG (reference sequence). This CDR3 reads CAWSKTGNYEQYF. In nucleotides, the CDR3 is TGTGCCTGGAGTAAGACAGGGAACTACGAGCAGTACTTC. The whole variable domain, filled in from reference TRBV30 and TRBJ2-7, reads SQTIHQWPATLVQPVGSPLSLECTVEGTSNPNLYWYRQAAGRGLQLLFYSVGIGQISSEVPQNLSASRPQDRQFILSSKKLLLSDSGFYLCAWSKTGNYEQYFGPGTRLTVT.

This clone was detected only once. This chain joins TRBV6-6 and TRBJ2-7, with D possibly matching TRBD2 (5 bases). The germline gives CDR1 MNHNY, CDR2 SVGAGI (reference sequence). V was clipped by 7 bases and J by 2 bases, with 15 bases between them. The CDR3 extends over 14 amino acids. In nucleotides, the CDR3 is TGTGCCAGCACCACCGTGGGGAGCGCCTACGAGCAGTACTTC. It codes for CASTTVGSAYEQYF.

The V call is TRBV3-1 (or the pseudogene TRBV3-2), the J call TRBJ2-7; TRBD1 might be the D (6 bases). CDR3 length equals 15 residues. Trimming took 1 base from V and 6 from J, leaving 16 bases between them. Germline CDR1 LGHDT, CDR2 YNNKEL (reference sequence). The CDR3 here is CASSQAGVEASEQYF. DNA for the CDR3: TGTGCCAGCAGCCAAGCAGGGGTCGAAGCATCCGAGCAGTACTTC.

The J gene is TRBJ2-2, the V gene TRBV12-3 or TRBV12-4; D is undetermined. Trimming left V 2 bases short and J 7 bases short, with 5 bases between. This CDR3 contains 12 residues. The CDR3 sequence is CASSLRVGELFF. As DNA, the CDR3 is TGTGCCAGCAGTTTACGGGTCGGGGAGCTGTTTTTT.

This clone was seen more than once but under ten times. The chain couples TRBV4-3 to TRBJ1-5, with D perhaps TRBD1 (5 bases). The germline CDR1 and CDR2 sequences are LGHNA and YSLEER. The CDR3 covers 15 residues. The V end lost 4 bases, the J end lost 6 bases, and 16 bases lay between the germline ends. The CDR3 here is CASSRTFAGGQPQHF. CDR3 in DNA: TGCGCCAGCAGCCGTACCTTCGCGGGGGGTCAGCCCCAGCATTTT.

DNA of the CDR3: TGTGCCAGCAGCTTGGGGCAGGGGCGCGATAACGAGCAGTACTTC. This sequence encodes CASSLGQGRDNEQYF. The gene calls are TRBV5-8 and TRBJ2-7; TRBD1 is a possible D gene (6 bases). The CDR3 is made up of 15 amino acids. Trimming took off 0 bases at V and 5 bases at J, with 15 bases between the two ends. Looked up from germline, CDR1 is SGHTS and CDR2 is YDEGEE.

The rearrangement uses TRBV24-1 and TRBJ2-2; D remains unclear. In germline, CDR1 is KGHDR, CDR2 SFDVKD. Trimming took off 4 bases at V and 9 bases at J, with 14 bases between the two ends. The CDR3 covers 14 residues. The CDR3 DNA is TGTGCCACCAGTGACCCCTATTCTCCCCGGGAGCTGTTTTTT. It yields the protein CATSDPYSPRELFF.

As to this clone: Other DNA sequences within the sample encode an identical CDR3. This CDR3 is CASSLKPGQNYEQYF. CDR3 coding DNA: TGTGCCAGCAGCTTAAAGCCGGGACAGAACTACGAGCAGTACTTC. The chain employs TRBV7-6 and TRBJ2-7, with TRBD1 matching over 7 bases. CDR3 size: 15 residues. J gave up 3 bases and V 2 bases, and 7 bases lay outside the gene matches. Germline CDR1 and CDR2: SGHVS and FNYEAQ.

V is TRBV7-8 and J is TRBJ1-6; maybe TRBD1 (5 bases). CDR3 length: 13 residues. Trimming removed 5 bases at V and 7 bases at J, with 9 bases between. Per the germline V gene, CDR1 is SGHVS and CDR2 is FQNEAQ. The CDR3 DNA reads as TGTGCCAGCAGCCCCGGGGGGAATTCACCCCTCCACTTT. Encoded protein: CASSPGGNSPLHF.

This clone has a single count. The CDR3 DNA reads TGTGCCAGCTCACCAGGAGGGCACGCGAACACTGAAGCTTTCTTT. This encodes CASSPGGHANTEAFF. This rearrangement joins TRBV18 to TRBJ1-1; D remains ambiguous. The CDR3 is made up of 15 amino acids. The germline gives CDR1 KGHSH, CDR2 LQKENI. Deletions cut 2 bases from V and 1 base from J, with 11 bases between.

The V gene is TRBV9, the J gene TRBJ1-4; 7 bases align to TRBD1. Unmatched junction bases numbered 6, after V lost 3 bases and J lost 7 bases. Germline values: CDR1 SGDLS, CDR2 YYNGEE. The CDR3 has 14 residues. CDR3 in amino acids: CASSATQGGEKLFF. CDR3 nucleotides: TGTGCCAGCAGCGCCACCCAGGGGGGTGAAAAACTGTTTTTT.

The rearrangement joins TRBV5-4 to TRBJ1-1, with no clear D. Germline V lookup: CDR1 SGHNT, CDR2 YYREEE (reference sequence). The V gene lost 3 bases and the J gene lost 7 bases, with 13 bases spanning the gap. CDR3 length: 13 amino acids. CDR3 DNA sequence: TGTGCCAGCAGCTCCCAGCTACTATTTGAAGCTTTCTTT. Amino acids: CASSSQLLFEAFF.

This clone appeared a single time. The genes are TRBV7-9 and TRBJ1-2; possible D gene TRBD1, 5 bases. The CDR3 consists of 15 residues. Trimming removed 1 base from V and 2 bases from J, with 11 bases in between. Germline-derived CDR1 and CDR2 are SEHNR and FQNEAQ (reference sequence). The CDR3 region has the DNA TGTGCCAGCAGCTTAGAAAGGGGCCTCAACTATGGCTACACCTTC. It encodes CASSLERGLNYGYTF.

This chain links TRBV15 with TRBJ2-2; maybe TRBD2 (5 bases). Germline lookup yields CDR1 LNHNV and CDR2 YYDKDF (reference sequence). The CDR3 loop spans 14 amino acids. Trimming cost V 4 bases and J 4 bases, with 10 bases left between them. CDR3 amino acids: CATSIGRGTGELFF. The CDR3 DNA reads as TGTGCCACCAGCATCGGCCGGGGCACCGGGGAGCTGTTTTTT.

The rearrangement joins TRBV2 to TRBJ2-3, with D perhaps matching TRBD2 (5 bases). Germline V gene lookup returns CDR1 SNHLY and CDR2 FYNNEI. This CDR3 is built from 15 residues. Trimming pared 6 bases from V and 6 bases from J, leaving 19 bases between. CDR3 DNA sequence: TGTGCCAGCAGGATCCTAGGACTTAAGTCGGATACGCAGTATTTT. This gives the protein CASRILGLKSDTQYF.

The rearrangement joins TRBV19 to TRBJ1-2, with 7 bases fitting TRBD1. CDR1 is LNHDA, CDR2 SQIVND, per germline (reference sequence). There are 15 residues in the CDR3. V shed 6 bases, J shed 4 bases, and the junction held 11 bases outside the gene matches. CDR3 in DNA: TGTGCCAGTAGCCCCCAGGTCGGGACAGTCTATGGCTACACCTTC. This encodes CASSPQVGTVYGYTF.

V and J are TRBV12-3 or TRBV12-4 and TRBJ1-1; D is unclear. The V and J ends lost 3 bases and 7 bases respectively, with 12 bases between them. The length of the CDR3 is 13 residues. The CDR3 DNA follows: TGTGCCAGCAGTTTTTCCCAGTTAAATGAAGCTTTCTTT. This gives the protein CASSFSQLNEAFF.

The rearrangement uses TRBV19 and TRBJ1-5; no clear D gene. Germline CDR1 and CDR2: LNHDA and SQIVND (reference sequence). Trimming took off 3 bases at V and 7 bases at J, with 16 bases between the two ends. CDR3 length: 15 amino acids. The CDR3 protein is CASSIDVGVRQPQHF. The CDR3 DNA is TGTGCCAGTAGTATTGATGTAGGAGTTCGGCAGCCCCAGCATTTT.

This sequence joins TRBV3-1 (or the pseudogene TRBV3-2) and TRBJ2-5; 11 positions match TRBD2. The V gene's germline CDR1 is LGHDT and CDR2 YNNKEL (reference sequence). CDR3 length: 16 amino acids. Trimming removed 1 base from V and 1 base from J; junction bases left unmatched: 2. The CDR3 bases are TGTGCCAGCAGCCAAGGTCTAGCGGGGGGCCAAGAGACCCAGTACTTC. Translating gives CASSQGLAGGQETQYF.

The chain has TRBV18 and TRBJ1-3; 7 bases align to TRBD1. The CDR3 has 16 residues. Germline trimming cut 2 bases from V and 4 bases from J; bases unmatched to any gene: 8. The germline CDR1 and CDR2 sequences are KGHSH and LQKENI. In DNA, the CDR3 is TGTGCCAGCTCACCATACAGGACAGGAGACGGAAACACCATATATTTT. It yields the protein CASSPYRTGDGNTIYF.

J is TRBJ2-1 and V is TRBV19; 11 bases fit TRBD1. Germline V CDR1 and CDR2: LNHDA, SQIVND (reference sequence). This CDR3 has 16 amino acids. With 5 bases clipped from V and 4 bases from J, the junction kept 7 bases outside the gene matches. This chain's CDR3 is CASSPRGQGGYNEQFF. The CDR3, as DNA: TGTGCCAGTAGTCCCCGGGGACAGGGGGGTTACAATGAGCAGTTCTTC. The full variable domain, completed using reference TRBV19 and TRBJ2-1, is DGGITQSPKYLFRKEGQNVTLSCEQNLNHDAMYWYRQDPGQGLRLIYYSQIVNDFQKGDIAEGYSVSREKKESFPLTVTSAQKNPTAFYLCASSPRGQGGYNEQFFGPGTRLTVL.

The chain joins TRBV18 to TRBJ2-1, with TRBD2 matching 9 bases. With 1 base clipped from V and 3 bases from J, the junction kept 4 bases outside the gene matches. The CDR3 length is 16 residues. Germline values: CDR1 KGHSH, CDR2 LQKENI. The CDR3 region has the DNA TGTGCCAGCTCACCACTTCCTAGCGGGGACTACAATGAGCAGTTCTTC. Its protein is CASSPLPSGDYNEQFF.

The genes are TRBV18 and TRBJ2-1; weak D call: TRBD1 (5 bases). Germline loops: CDR1 KGHSH, CDR2 LQKENI. The CDR3 sequence is 13 residues long. V was cut by 2 bases and J by 8 bases, with 10 bases left in between. CDR3 loop: CASSPSIGDEQFF. The CDR3 DNA is TGTGCCAGCTCACCATCGATAGGGGATGAGCAGTTCTTC.

The chain carries TRBV6-5 and TRBJ1-1; 10 nucleotides align to TRBD1. The CDR3 has 12 amino acids. Germline V gene data show CDR1 as MNHEY and CDR2 as SVGAGI. With 6 bases clipped from V and 12 bases from J, the junction kept 7 bases outside the gene matches. The DNA for the CDR3 is TGTGCCAGCAGCCTCGGGACAGGGGTTTCTTTCTTT. This encodes CASSLGTGVSFF.

The rearrangement uses TRBV20-1 and TRBJ2-3; D gene unclear. V lost 3 bases to trimming and J lost 2 bases, with 12 bases between them. The CDR3 totals 14 residues. Germline V gene sequence: CDR1 DFQATT, CDR2 SNEGSKA (reference sequence). CDR3 sequence: CSASSGLFTDTQYF. The CDR3 coding sequence is TGCAGTGCTAGTTCCGGGTTGTTCACAGATACGCAGTATTTT.

This sequence joins TRBV28 and TRBJ1-2, with a possible D match to TRBD1 (5 bases). Germline V gene lookup returns CDR1 MDHEN and CDR2 SYDVKM. The CDR3 is 13 residues long. Trimming cost V 10 bases and J 4 bases, with 16 bases left between them. The CDR3 nucleotides are TGTGCCACCGCTCGGGGGGGAAGCTATGGCTACACCTTC. This encodes CATARGGSYGYTF.

The CDR3 sequence: CASSSLAGSQAGELFF. CDR3 in DNA: TGTGCCAGCAGTTCACTAGCAGGGAGCCAGGCCGGGGAGCTGTTTTTT. The V and J genes are TRBV6-2 or TRBV6-3 and TRBJ2-2; perhaps TRBD2 as D (6 bases). Trimming stripped 4 bases from V and 6 bases from J, with 18 bases between. The CDR3 contains 16 residues. CDR1 MNHEY and CDR2 SVGEGT come from the germline V gene.

This clone came up a few times. The chain carries TRBV27 and TRBJ2-3; D not certain. Germline CDR1 MNHEY, CDR2 SMNVEV (reference sequence). V was trimmed by 3 bases and J by 2 bases, leaving 15 bases between them. The CDR3 runs to 16 residues. The CDR3 sequence is CASSFGLGSNTDTQYF. The CDR3, as DNA: TGTGCCAGCAGTTTCGGGTTAGGTAGCAACACAGATACGCAGTATTTT.

J is TRBJ2-7 and V is TRBV7-6, with TRBD1 matching 9 bases. CDR3 length equals 14 residues. CDR1 is SGHVS, CDR2 FNYEAQ, per germline. Trimming took 3 bases from V and 7 from J; bases not matched to a gene: 7. The CDR3 spells CASSLEDRGWEQYF. CDR3 nucleotides: TGTGCCAGCAGCTTGGAAGACAGGGGGTGGGAGCAGTACTTC.